These 27 T cell receptor beta chains were sequenced from one sample in a study of CD8+ T cells in alopecia areata. Extracted RNA was reverse transcribed, and the resulting cDNA served as sequencing template. Here immunoSEQ multiplex PCR was the method, and the copy in TCRdb shows in-frame clones only, minus some. Among fewer than 90,000 clones listed, about 53% were seen once. Specimen: NKG2D-high CD8+ T cells sorted from blood. These receptors all come from a human donor with alopecia areata.

In DNA, the CDR3 is TGCAGCGTTTATGATGGGACGGATTACGAGCAGTACTTC. This codes for CSVYDGTDYEQYF. The chain carries TRBV29-1 and TRBJ2-7; D might be TRBD1 or TRBD2, each matching 5 bases. V gave up 5 bases and J gave up 4 bases, with 15 bases separating them. Germline assignment: CDR1 SQVTM and CDR2 ANQGSEA. The CDR3 extends over 13 amino acids.

This chain joins TRBV2 and TRBJ2-1; 9 nucleotides agree with TRBD2. Germline V gene lookup returns CDR1 SNHLY and CDR2 FYNNEI. The CDR3 contains 14 residues. V lost 9 bases to trimming and J lost 7 bases; unmatched junction nucleotides: 10. The CDR3 loop is CASRPAGGRNEQFF. The CDR3 DNA follows: TGTGCCAGTCGGCCGGCGGGGGGGCGGAATGAGCAGTTCTTC.

The chain combines TRBV28 with TRBJ1-5; D ambiguous. The germline V gene has CDR1 MDHEN and CDR2 SYDVKM. Trimming removed 6 bases from V and 7 bases from J, with 7 bases in between. The CDR3 is 11 amino acids. CDR3 protein: CASSSGQPQHF. DNA for the CDR3: TGTGCCAGCAGCTCGGGCCAGCCCCAGCATTTT.

This clone was recorded a few times. J is TRBJ2-3 and V is TRBV28, with 7 bases that match TRBD1. Germline CDR1 is MDHEN and CDR2 is SYDVKM. The CDR3 is made up of 14 amino acids. V dropped 6 bases and J dropped 0; count of bases not matched to a gene: 3. Here the CDR3 DNA reads TGTGCCAGCAGCCGGGACAGAAGCACAGATACGCAGTATTTT. Its translation is CASSRDRSTDTQYF.

V usage is TRBV13 and J usage is TRBJ2-3; no definite D call. Germline V gene lookup returns CDR1 PRHDT and CDR2 FYEKMQ (reference sequence). Trimming cost V 5 bases and J 1 base, with 10 bases left between them. This CDR3 has 14 amino acids. This CDR3 is CASSLPGRTDTQYF. CDR3 DNA: TGTGCCAGCAGCCTTCCCGGGCGCACAGATACGCAGTATTTT.

The chain links TRBV14 to TRBJ2-3, with D unclear. The CDR3 has 15 residues. V was cut by 0 bases and J by 4 bases, with 11 bases left in between. The V gene's germline CDR1 is SGHDN and CDR2 FVKESK. The DNA of the CDR3 is TGTGCCAGCAGCCAAGAATGGCTAGTCCCAGATACGCAGTATTTT. This encodes CASSQEWLVPDTQYF.

The chain employs TRBV27 and TRBJ2-3; D is ambiguous. The length of the CDR3 is 13 residues. From germline, CDR1 is MNHEY and CDR2 SMNVEV (reference sequence). Trimming left V 9 bases short and J 1 base short, with 11 bases between. The CDR3 here is CASSYHRTDTQYF. Written as DNA, the CDR3 is TGTGCCAGTTCCTACCACCGCACAGATACGCAGTATTTT.

The chain carries TRBV7-2 and TRBJ2-2, with TRBD1 matching over 7 bases. CDR1 is SGHTA, CDR2 FQGNSA, per germline. The CDR3 consists of 16 residues. The junction had 9 bases not matched to a gene; V was cut back by 4 bases and J by 4 bases. This CDR3 reads CASSYDRVYGTGELFF. The CDR3 DNA sequence: TGTGCCAGCAGCTACGACAGGGTTTATGGCACCGGGGAGCTGTTTTTT. Looking up the rest from reference TRBV7-2 and TRBJ2-2 gives the full variable domain: GAGVSQSPSNKVTEKGKDVELRCDPISGHTALYWYRQSLGQGLEFLIYFQGNSAPDKSGLPSDRFSAERTGGSVSTLTIQRTQQEDSAVYLCASSYDRVYGTGELFFGEGSRLTVL.

In this sample, this clone turned up a few times. The chain employs TRBV29-1 and TRBJ2-3, with a possible D match to TRBD1 (6 bases). The CDR3 loop spans 13 amino acids. Germline loops: CDR1 SQVTM, CDR2 ANQGSEA. The germline V and J ends were trimmed by 5 bases and 3 bases, with 12 bases remaining between them. CDR3 region: CSVRGTKTDTQYF. Written as DNA, the CDR3 is TGCAGCGTTCGAGGGACAAAGACAGATACGCAGTATTTT.

This clone was seen a handful of times. The chain links TRBV4-1 to TRBJ2-1; D remains unclear. The germline V and J ends were trimmed by 1 base and 5 bases, with 3 bases remaining between them. Germline CDR1 reads MGHRA; CDR2 reads YSYEKL. This CDR3 is 12 amino acids long. CDR3 nucleotide sequence: TGCGCCAGCAGCCAAGTTGACAATGAGCAGTTCTTC. Translation: CASSQVDNEQFF.

The rearrangement uses TRBV29-1 and TRBJ2-3; no definite D call. Germline V gene data show CDR1 as SQVTM and CDR2 as ANQGSEA. This CDR3 has 13 amino acids. The V gene lost 4 bases and the J gene lost 0 bases, with 8 bases spanning the gap. The CDR3 protein is CSVGWSSTDTQYF. CDR3 in DNA: TGCAGCGTTGGATGGTCGAGCACAGATACGCAGTATTTT.

The gene calls are TRBV4-1 and TRBJ2-5; 7 positions agree with TRBD1. Unmatched junction bases numbered 2, after V lost 5 bases and J lost 2 bases. The CDR3 loop spans 13 amino acids. Germline values: CDR1 MGHRA, CDR2 YSYEKL. The DNA for the CDR3 is TGCGCCAGCAGCTACAGGGGTCAAGAGACCCAGTACTTC. This codes for CASSYRGQETQYF.

V and J are TRBV30 and TRBJ2-1; D uncertain. Germline V gene data show CDR1 as GTSNPN and CDR2 as SVGIG (reference sequence). Trimming removed 1 base at V and 4 bases at J, with 5 bases between. The CDR3 has 12 residues. As DNA, the CDR3 is TGTGCCTGGAGTGGGAAGTACAATGAGCAGTTCTTC. Translated: CAWSGKYNEQFF.

This clone came up once. The J gene is TRBJ2-5, the V gene TRBV5-1; either TRBD1 or TRBD2 may supply D (6 bases each). The V gene lost 4 bases and the J gene lost 2 bases, with 12 bases spanning the gap. The CDR3 is made up of 14 amino acids. Germline V lookup: CDR1 SGHRS, CDR2 YFSETQ. CDR3 DNA sequence: TGCGCCAGCAGCGAAGGGGGGTTTCAAGAGACCCAGTACTTC. The encoded protein is CASSEGGFQETQYF.

V gene TRBV23-1 combines with J gene TRBJ2-7; D not certain. TRBV23-1 is noted as an ORF with a role that remains uncertain. Between the trimmed V and J ends, which lost 3 bases and 6 bases, there was a span of 9 bases. This CDR3 has 12 amino acids. CDR3 bases: TGCGCCAGCAGTCACTTCGCCTCCGAGCAGTACTTC. This codes for CASSHFASEQYF.

This clone was seen a handful of times. The chain recombines TRBV11-2 with TRBJ2-3, with 7 bases fitting TRBD2. The CDR3 runs to 13 residues. Trimming at V came to 6 bases and at J to 2 bases, leaving 2 bases not matched to a gene. In germline, CDR1 is SGHAT, CDR2 FQNNGV. CDR3 region: CASRGDYTDTQYF. The CDR3 coding sequence is TGTGCCAGCAGGGGGGACTACACAGATACGCAGTATTTT.

This clone was detected a few times. The J gene is TRBJ2-7, the V gene TRBV5-6; 8 bases agree with TRBD2. The CDR3 is made up of 13 amino acids. Per the germline V gene, CDR1 is SGHDT and CDR2 is YYEEEE. The junction had 1 base not matched to a gene; V was cut back by 2 bases and J by 3 bases. CDR3 protein: CASSFGTSYEQYF. DNA of the CDR3: TGTGCCAGCAGCTTCGGGACTAGCTACGAGCAGTACTTC.

This clone has a handful of counts. This chain links TRBV29-1 with TRBJ2-7; no clear D gene. V was cut by 1 base and J by 6 bases, with 13 bases left in between. CDR1 is SQVTM, CDR2 ANQGSEA, per germline. The CDR3 totals 13 residues. In DNA, the CDR3 is TGCAGCGTTGAAGCCGGACCGCTCTCCGAGCAGTACTTC. It codes for CSVEAGPLSEQYF.

This clone was observed a single time. The rearrangement links TRBV30 to TRBJ2-1; D not certain. V was clipped by 4 bases and J by 8 bases, with 12 bases between them. CDR3 length: 12 residues. Germline-derived CDR1 and CDR2 are GTSNPN and SVGIG (reference sequence). This chain's CDR3 is CAWKVDGDEQFF. Here the CDR3 DNA reads TGTGCCTGGAAGGTGGACGGAGATGAGCAGTTCTTC.

The rearrangement links TRBV30 to TRBJ2-1; TRBD2 matches 13 bases. The length of the CDR3 is 14 residues. Germline trimming cut 4 bases from V and 8 bases from J; bases unmatched to any gene: 5. Germline lookup yields CDR1 GTSNPN and CDR2 SVGIG (reference sequence). The CDR3 DNA follows: TGTGCCTGGACACTAGCGGGAGGGACCCATGAGCAGTTCTTC. Translation: CAWTLAGGTHEQFF. The full variable domain, in which reference TRBV30 and TRBJ2-1 provide the parts outside the CDR3, is SQTIHQWPATLVQPVGSPLSLECTVEGTSNPNLYWYRQAAGRGLQLLFYSVGIGQISSEVPQNLSASRPQDRQFILSSKKLLLSDSGFYLCAWTLAGGTHEQFFGPGTRLTVL.

This clone was observed a few times. Other DNA sequences in the same sample also yield this CDR3. The CDR3 DNA sequence: TGCAGTGCTCCGAACACCGGGGAGCTGTTTTTT. This codes for CSAPNTGELFF. This chain uses TRBV20-1 with TRBJ2-2; unclear D gene. Germline CDR1 reads DFQATT; CDR2 reads SNEGSKA (reference sequence). Trimming shortened V by 5 bases and J by 0 bases, and 1 base separated the two germline ends. The CDR3 spans 11 residues.

The chain is built from TRBV29-1 and TRBJ2-2; D is unclear. The CDR3 sequence is 11 residues long. Germline V gene data show CDR1 as SQVTM and CDR2 as ANQGSEA. V gave up 7 bases and J gave up 7 bases, with 10 bases separating them. CDR3 DNA sequence: TGCAGCGCCCAGGTGGACGGGGAGCTGTTTTTT. It yields the protein CSAQVDGELFF.

The chain couples TRBV28 to TRBJ2-7; 9 bases line up with TRBD1. The CDR3 runs to 14 residues. Per germline, CDR1 MDHEN and CDR2 SYDVKM. V shed 6 bases, J shed 2 bases, and the junction held 5 bases outside the gene matches. The CDR3 bases are TGTGCCAGCAGAGGCGGGACAGGGCCCTACGAGCAGTACTTC. Amino acid sequence: CASRGGTGPYEQYF.

This chain joins TRBV28 and TRBJ2-7, with D perhaps TRBD1 (6 bases). The CDR3 consists of 16 residues. The germline V and J ends were trimmed by 2 bases and 0 bases, with 14 bases remaining between them. Germline V gene data show CDR1 as MDHEN and CDR2 as SYDVKM. The CDR3 sequence is CASSLGPDSSSYEQYF. The CDR3 DNA follows: TGTGCCAGCAGTTTAGGACCGGACAGTAGCTCCTACGAGCAGTACTTC.

As DNA, the CDR3 is TGTGCCAGCAGCTCTCCCCATTTTTCGTCAGGGAGAGGGGATGAGCAGTTCTTC. Residues: CASSSPHFSSGRGDEQFF. The rearrangement links TRBV7-9 to TRBJ2-1, with D perhaps being TRBD1 or TRBD2 (5 bases each). CDR1 and CDR2 (germline): SEHNR, FQNEAQ (reference sequence). Trimming cost V 4 bases and J 8 bases, with 27 bases left between them. The CDR3 contains 18 residues.

This clone was recorded a few times. The chain carries TRBV29-1 and TRBJ2-6; 7 positions agree with TRBD1. The CDR3 extends over 18 amino acids. V dropped 3 bases and J dropped 0; count of bases not matched to a gene: 11. The germline V gene encodes CDR1 SQVTM and CDR2 ANQGSEA. The CDR3 DNA reads TGCAGCGTTGAGGATTCCGGGACAGCCGGCTCTGGGGCCAACGTCCTGACTTTC. This sequence encodes CSVEDSGTAGSGANVLTF.

V is TRBV30 and J is TRBJ2-1; perhaps TRBD1 as D (8 bases). This CDR3 is 16 amino acids long. The germline V gene encodes CDR1 GTSNPN and CDR2 SVGIG (reference sequence). Trimming left V 7 bases short and J 2 bases short, with 21 bases between. CDR3 sequence reads: CALKREPGGPYNEQFF. CDR3 bases: TGTGCCTTGAAGCGGGAACCAGGGGGCCCCTACAATGAGCAGTTCTTC.